This section outlines one T cell receptor beta chain sequence together with its context. Study processing details: Cell counts per sample came from amplifying reference gene primers. The protocol was immunoSEQ multiplex PCR, while the TCRdb copy is restricted to in-frame clones and leaves out a portion. V, J and clone size derive from that table, while D and trimming were established from the DNA sequence. The sample lists 200,000 to 250,000 clones; roughly 81% were seen once. V lost 10 bases to trimming and J lost 4 bases, with 11 bases between them. This CDR3 has 12 residues. These data belong to a study of blood T cell repertoires in COVID-19. About the research overall: Collection of acute and convalescent COVID-19 samples took place in the United States, Italy and Spain. Sources were T cells, B-cell-depleted T cells, or PBMCs; the material itself was cDNA or gDNA.

This chain links TRBV12-3 or TRBV12-4 with TRBJ2-1, with D maybe TRBD2 (6 bases). The sequencing sample was made of peripheral blood. The receptor comes from a man aged 45-60 years who had recovered from COVID-19. The CDR3 spells CAILGTYNEQFF. CDR3 bases: TGTGCCATCCTGGGGACTTACAATGAGCAGTTCTTC.